This passage covers 26 T cell receptor beta chains from one sample sequenced in a study of naive and memory T cell subsets. Two oligonucleotides, mixed equimolar, formed the beta constant-region primer covering TRBC1 and TRBC2. Four rounds of PCR amplified the ligated cDNA using nested alpha and beta constant-region primers plus SP2. TCRdb ran MiXCR on the UMI-ligation and nested PCR reads and lists one entry per CDR3 protein. The table lists 80,000 to 95,000 distinct CDR3 sequences, approximately 9.2% of them singletons. Sequences were obtained from naive CD8+ T cells from blood. These receptors came from a human donor in good health.

This clonotype was detected many times. This chain connects TRBV29-1 to TRBJ2-1; 11 positions agree with TRBD1. Losses at the gene ends were 7 bases for V and 5 bases for J; bases not matched to a gene: 13. Germline CDR1 SQVTM, CDR2 ANQGSEA. The CDR3 totals 16 residues. CDR3 sequence reads: CSAQIWGQGVDNEQFF. The CDR3 region has the DNA TGCAGCGCACAAATATGGGGACAGGGGGTCGACAATGAGCAGTTCTTC.

This chain links TRBV2 with TRBJ2-3; a possible D gene is TRBD2 (6 bases). Trimming pared 8 bases from V and 2 bases from J, leaving 11 bases between. There are 13 residues in the CDR3. CDR1 is SNHLY, CDR2 FYNNEI, per germline. The CDR3 spells CASGGGNTDTQYF. The CDR3 DNA reads TGTGCCAGCGGAGGCGGGAACACAGATACGCAGTATTTT.

V is TRBV28 and J is TRBJ1-2, with 7 bases that match TRBD1. The CDR3 is made up of 12 amino acids. Looked up from germline, CDR1 is MDHEN and CDR2 is SYDVKM. V shed 8 bases, J shed 4 bases, and the junction held 4 bases outside the gene matches. The CDR3 DNA reads TGTGCCAGCCACGACAGGGCCTATGGCTACACCTTC. Its translation: CASHDRAYGYTF.

This clonotype has ten or more counts. The rearrangement links TRBV28 to TRBJ1-1; D not certain. The CDR3 extends over 13 amino acids. Trimming took off 3 bases at V and 0 bases at J, with 5 bases between the two ends. Per the germline V gene, CDR1 is MDHEN and CDR2 is SYDVKM. The CDR3 nucleotides are TGTGCCAGCAGTTTCACAGTGAACACTGAAGCTTTCTTT. This translates into CASSFTVNTEAFF.

The V gene is TRBV6-5, the J gene TRBJ2-2, with 10 bases identical to TRBD2. Germline CDR1 MNHEY, CDR2 SVGAGI. The V segment lost 7 bases and the J segment 5 bases; nucleotides outside the gene matches: 7. The CDR3 is 15 residues long. CDR3 coding DNA: TGTGCCAGCAATGAAGCGGGAGGGCAAACCGGGGAGCTGTTTTTT. It is translated as CASNEAGGQTGELFF.

Here the CDR3 reads CASSPGLANEQFF. CDR3 in DNA: TGTGCCAGCAGCCCTGGACTCGCCAATGAGCAGTTCTTC. The genes are TRBV12-3 or TRBV12-4 and TRBJ2-1; D might be TRBD2 (5 bases). Trimming took off 6 bases at V and 6 bases at J, with 12 bases between the two ends. The CDR3 has 13 residues.

The genes are TRBV7-3 and TRBJ2-3; D possibly matches TRBD1 or TRBD2 (5 bases each). The V gene lost 3 bases and the J gene lost 4 bases, with 14 bases spanning the gap. CDR3 size: 15 residues. The V gene's germline CDR1 is SGHTA and CDR2 FQGTGA. The CDR3 DNA sequence: TGTGCCAGCAGCTTGGTGCAGGGAGAACCAGATACGCAGTATTTT. It specifies CASSLVQGEPDTQYF.

Ten or more counts support this clonotype. This chain joins TRBV28 and TRBJ1-2; 7 bases map to TRBD1. Unmatched junction bases numbered 5, after V lost 3 bases and J lost 4 bases. The germline gives CDR1 MDHEN, CDR2 SYDVKM. CDR3 size: 14 residues. DNA for the CDR3: TGTGCCAGCAGTTTGTTGACAGGGTCCTATGGCTACACCTTC. Protein product: CASSLLTGSYGYTF.

The chain is built from TRBV7-2 and TRBJ1-4; D remains ambiguous. Between the trimmed V and J ends, which lost 4 bases and 8 bases, there was a span of 20 bases. Germline lookup yields CDR1 SGHTA and CDR2 FQGNSA. The CDR3 has 16 residues. Here the CDR3 reads CASSSTTRDAREKLFF. The CDR3 DNA sequence: TGTGCCAGCAGCTCCACGACCAGAGACGCCAGGGAAAAACTGTTTTTT.

The chain has TRBV5-4 and TRBJ1-1; 7 bases align to TRBD1. The CDR3 has 15 amino acids. Trimming took 4 bases from V and 5 from J; bases not matched to a gene: 11. From germline, CDR1 is SGHNT and CDR2 YYREEE (reference sequence). The CDR3 loop reads CASSGPTETGTEAFF. The CDR3 coding sequence is TGTGCCAGCAGCGGGCCGACCGAGACAGGGACTGAAGCTTTCTTT.

Concerning this clonotype: A much larger clone sits a single nucleotide away, making a read error possible. The rearrangement uses TRBV27 and TRBJ2-1, with TRBD2 matching 8 bases. The germline V gene has CDR1 MNHEY and CDR2 SMNVEV (reference sequence). The CDR3 extends over 14 amino acids. V shed 5 bases, J shed 6 bases, and the junction held 6 bases outside the gene matches. In DNA form, the CDR3 reads TGTGCCAGCAGTCGGGGGGGGGCAGTCAATGAGCAGTTCTTC. As protein: CASSRGGAVNEQFF.

The chain couples TRBV13 to TRBJ2-1, with 7 bases matching TRBD2. Looked up from germline, CDR1 is PRHDT and CDR2 is FYEKMQ (reference sequence). J gave up 2 bases and V 3 bases, and 1 base lay outside the gene matches. This CDR3 has 14 amino acids. This CDR3 reads CASSFAGAYNEQFF. The CDR3 DNA reads TGTGCCAGCAGCTTTGCGGGAGCCTACAATGAGCAGTTCTTC. The full variable domain, completed using reference TRBV13 and TRBJ2-1, is AAGVIQSPRHLIKEKRETATLKCYPIPRHDTVYWYQQGPGQDPQFLISFYEKMQSDKGSIPDRFSAQQFSDYHSELNMSSLELGDSALYFCASSFAGAYNEQFFGPGTRLTVL.

A remark on this clonotype: A read error may account for a junction end that differs from germline. The chain employs TRBV29-1 and TRBJ2-1, with a tentative D call TRBD1 (6 bases). The CDR3 runs 20 residues. Per the germline V gene, CDR1 is SQVTM and CDR2 is ANQGSEA. CDR3 nucleotides: TGCAGCGTCGAAGGGAGCCCACACAGGGTCTACCTAGACGACTACAATGAGCAGTTCTTC. This encodes CSVEGSPHRVYLDDYNEQFF.

V usage is TRBV28 and J usage is TRBJ1-2, with D unclear. Trimming cost V 3 bases and J 8 bases, with 13 bases left between them. Germline CDR1 reads MDHEN; CDR2 reads SYDVKM. The length of the CDR3 is 13 residues. DNA of the CDR3: TGTGCCAGCAGTTTCGAGGTGCTACGAGGCTACACCTTC. Its protein is CASSFEVLRGYTF.

This clonotype has a handful of counts. The CDR3 nucleotides are TGTGCCAGCAGTCCGGGGGACAGCCTCTACGAGCAGTACTTC. Protein: CASSPGDSLYEQYF. The chain recombines TRBV27 with TRBJ2-7, with a weak D call TRBD1 (7 bases). CDR3 length equals 14 residues. Per germline, CDR1 MNHEY and CDR2 SMNVEV (reference sequence). V lost 5 bases and J 3 bases, leaving 14 bases between the germline ends.

This clonotype was seen a few times. The rearrangement uses TRBV27 and TRBJ2-3; TRBD1 might be the D (6 bases). V dropped 4 bases and J dropped 0 bases, with 11 bases sitting between them. The CDR3 consists of 15 residues. Germline CDR1 and CDR2: MNHEY and SMNVEV (reference sequence). The CDR3 reads CASSYLQGSTDTQYF. CDR3 DNA: TGTGCCAGCAGTTATCTGCAGGGGAGCACAGATACGCAGTATTTT.

This clonotype was seen many times. The chain uses TRBV28 and TRBJ1-1; D is undetermined. V lost 7 bases to trimming and J lost 6 bases, with 6 bases between them. Germline CDR1 reads MDHEN; CDR2 reads SYDVKM. The CDR3 runs to 10 residues. CDR3 sequence: CASISAEAFF. Here the CDR3 DNA reads TGTGCCAGCATAAGCGCTGAAGCTTTCTTT. Full variable domain (remainder filled in from reference TRBV28 and TRBJ1-1): DVKVTQSSRYLVKRTGEKVFLECVQDMDHENMFWYRQDPGLGLRLIYFSYDVKMKEKGDIPEGYSVSREKKERFSLILESASTNQTSMYLCASISAEAFFGQGTRLTVV.

The sample holds many counts of this clonotype. V and J are TRBV6-6 and TRBJ2-3; no firm D call. The germline V and J ends were trimmed by 7 bases and 2 bases, with 7 bases remaining between them. Looked up from germline, CDR1 is MNHNY and CDR2 is SVGAGI (reference sequence). The CDR3 covers 12 residues. DNA for the CDR3: TGTGCCAGCATAAGCCCCACAGATACGCAGTATTTT. This gives the protein CASISPTDTQYF.

This clonotype was seen ten or more times. This chain joins TRBV12-3 or TRBV12-4 and TRBJ2-1; D is unclear. There are 12 residues in the CDR3. The ends were cut back, 4 bases at V and 9 bases at J, with 10 bases in the middle. CDR3 sequence: CASSWVFGEQFF. The CDR3 DNA reads TGTGCCAGCAGTTGGGTATTCGGTGAGCAGTTCTTC.

In its sample, this clonotype was seen a few times. This rearrangement joins TRBV28 to TRBJ2-7, with D possibly being TRBD1 or TRBD2 (5 bases each). Trimming removed 4 bases from V and 6 bases from J, with 13 bases in between. The V gene's germline CDR1 is MDHEN and CDR2 SYDVKM. This CDR3 has 13 amino acids. The CDR3 coding sequence is TGTGCCAGCAGTTCCCCCGGGGCGGTCGAGCAGTACTTC. It is translated as CASSSPGAVEQYF. The full variable domain, in which reference TRBV28 and TRBJ2-7 provide the parts outside the CDR3, is DVKVTQSSRYLVKRTGEKVFLECVQDMDHENMFWYRQDPGLGLRLIYFSYDVKMKEKGDIPEGYSVSREKKERFSLILESASTNQTSMYLCASSSPGAVEQYFGPGTRLTVT.

Many counts were recorded for this clonotype. The DNA for the CDR3 is TGTGCCAGCAGTTCAGACTCGGGTGAGCAGTTCTTC. Encoded protein: CASSSDSGEQFF. V and J are TRBV6-2 or TRBV6-3 and TRBJ2-1; D is ambiguous. The CDR3 has 12 amino acids. V lost 4 bases and J lost 9, with 10 bases in between. Germline values: CDR1 MNHEY, CDR2 SVGEGT.

V and J are TRBV27 and TRBJ2-3; D is unresolved. The CDR3 sequence is 15 residues long. The ends were cut back, 3 bases at V and 0 bases at J, with 10 bases in the middle. Germline CDR1 reads MNHEY; CDR2 reads SMNVEV (reference sequence). CDR3 region: CASSFPLYSTDTQYF. The CDR3 DNA is TGTGCCAGCAGTTTCCCCCTATATAGCACAGATACGCAGTATTTT.

This chain joins TRBV6-6 and TRBJ2-7; TRBD2 matches at 11 bases. The germline gives CDR1 MNHNY, CDR2 SVGAGI (reference sequence). CDR3 length equals 15 residues. With V trimmed by 7 bases and J by 2 bases, 7 bases remained unmatched. CDR3 coding DNA: TGTGCCAGCACCCTGACTAGCGGGGTTGCCTACGAGCAGTACTTC. Amino acids: CASTLTSGVAYEQYF.

The chain combines TRBV28 with TRBJ2-1, with unresolved D. This CDR3 comprises 13 residues. Germline lookup yields CDR1 MDHEN and CDR2 SYDVKM. The germline V and J ends were trimmed by 5 bases and 6 bases, with 11 bases remaining between them. CDR3 loop: CASSLLGTNEQFF. In nucleotides, the CDR3 is TGTGCCAGCAGTCTCCTAGGTACCAATGAGCAGTTCTTC.

This clonotype was counted at least ten times. The chain links TRBV5-6 to TRBJ1-4; 7 bases line up with TRBD1. V gave up 6 bases and J gave up 1 base; unmatched junction bases: 3. This CDR3 is 14 amino acids long. Germline V CDR1 and CDR2: SGHDT, YYEEEE. CDR3 DNA: TGTGCCAGCACCCGACAGGGAACTAATGAAAAACTGTTTTTT. Its translation: CASTRQGTNEKLFF. Using reference TRBV5-6 and TRBJ1-4 for the parts outside the CDR3, the full variable domain is DAGVTQSPTHLIKTRGQQVTLRCSPKSGHDTVSWYQQALGQGPQFIFQYYEEEERQRGNFPDRFSGHQFPNYSSELNVNALLLGDSALYLCASTRQGTNEKLFFGSGTQLSVL.

This clonotype was seen a few times. The V and J genes are TRBV10-3 and TRBJ2-2, with a possible D match to TRBD1 (5 bases). In germline, CDR1 is ENHRY, CDR2 SYGVKD. V gave up 6 bases and J gave up 1 base, with 12 bases separating them. This CDR3 is 15 amino acids long. Here the CDR3 reads CAISPLTENTGELFF. Here the CDR3 DNA reads TGTGCCATCAGCCCCCTGACAGAGAACACCGGGGAGCTGTTTTTT.